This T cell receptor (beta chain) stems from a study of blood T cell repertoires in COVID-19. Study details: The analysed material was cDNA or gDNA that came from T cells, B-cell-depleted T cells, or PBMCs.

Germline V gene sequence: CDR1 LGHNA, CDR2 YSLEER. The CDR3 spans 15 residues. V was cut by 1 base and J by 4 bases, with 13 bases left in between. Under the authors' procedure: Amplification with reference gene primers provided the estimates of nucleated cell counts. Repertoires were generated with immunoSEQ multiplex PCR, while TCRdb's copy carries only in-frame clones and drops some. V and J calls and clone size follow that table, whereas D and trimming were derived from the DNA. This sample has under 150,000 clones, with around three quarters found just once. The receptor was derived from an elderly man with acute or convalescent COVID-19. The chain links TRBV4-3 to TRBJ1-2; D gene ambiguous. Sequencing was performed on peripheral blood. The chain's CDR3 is CASSQGSEPGYGYTF. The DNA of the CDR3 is TGCGCCAGCAGCCAAGGAAGTGAACCCGGCTATGGCTACACCTTC.